This TCR beta chain was obtained from a study of identical twins. Study-level findings and limits: In drawing conclusions, the study used cross-sectional statistical analysis and did not follow the same donors. Compared with unrelated sharing, twin-shared out-of-frame alpha sequences had more low-probability sequences. There were fewer insertions in abundant cord blood beta clonotypes, but memory repertoires showed no such pattern.

Germline assignment: CDR1 SEHNR and CDR2 FQNEAQ (reference sequence). Trimming cost V 2 bases and J 3 bases, with 13 bases left between them. The length of the CDR3 is 15 residues. This clonotype was recorded a few times. Its antigen is not identified. TCRdb reanalysed the 5' RACE reads using MiXCR and keeps one entry per CDR3 protein. The sample shows around 680,000 distinct CDR3 sequences, 8.6% of them seen only once. This same sample was also taken into another study, of yellow fever vaccine responses in identical twins.

This clonotype was obtained from a woman under 30 in good health. What was sequenced was PBMCs. The chain carries TRBV7-9 and TRBJ1-1; D ambiguous. CDR3 nucleotide sequence: TGTGCCAGCAGCTTACCAGGAGTGAAAGACACTGAAGCTTTCTTT. This codes for CASSLPGVKDTEAFF. The full variable domain, completed using reference TRBV7-9 and TRBJ1-1, is DTGVSQNPRHKITKRGQNVTFRCDPISEHNRLYWYRQTLGQGPEFLTYFQNEAQLEKSRLLSDRFSAERPKGSFSTLEIQRTEQGDSAMYLCASSLPGVKDTEAFFGQGTRLTVV.